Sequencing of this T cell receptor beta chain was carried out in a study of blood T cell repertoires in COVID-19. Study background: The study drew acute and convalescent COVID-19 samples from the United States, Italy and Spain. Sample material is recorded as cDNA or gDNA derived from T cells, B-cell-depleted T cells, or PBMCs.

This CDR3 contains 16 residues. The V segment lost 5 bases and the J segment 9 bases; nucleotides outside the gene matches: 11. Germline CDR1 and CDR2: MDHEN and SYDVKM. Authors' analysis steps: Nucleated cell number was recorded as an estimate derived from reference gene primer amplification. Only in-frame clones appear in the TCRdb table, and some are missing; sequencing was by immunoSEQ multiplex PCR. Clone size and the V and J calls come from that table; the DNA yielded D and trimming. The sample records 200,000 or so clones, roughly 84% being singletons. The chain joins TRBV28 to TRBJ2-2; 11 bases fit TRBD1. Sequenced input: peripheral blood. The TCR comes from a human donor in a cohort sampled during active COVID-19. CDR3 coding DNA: TGTGCCAGCAGTCCTCCCGGGACAGGGGGACGGAGGGAGCTGTTTTTT. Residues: CASSPPGTGGRRELFF.